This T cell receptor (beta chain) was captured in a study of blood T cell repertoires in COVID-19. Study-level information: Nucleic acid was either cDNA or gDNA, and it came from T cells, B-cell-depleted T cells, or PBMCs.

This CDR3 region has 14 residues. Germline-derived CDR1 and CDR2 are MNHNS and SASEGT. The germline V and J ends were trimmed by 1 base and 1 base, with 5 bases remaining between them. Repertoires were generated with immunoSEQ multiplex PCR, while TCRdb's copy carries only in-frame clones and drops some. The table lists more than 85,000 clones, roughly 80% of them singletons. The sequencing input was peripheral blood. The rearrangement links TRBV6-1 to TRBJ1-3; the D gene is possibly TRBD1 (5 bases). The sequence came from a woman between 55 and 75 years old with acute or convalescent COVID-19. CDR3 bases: TGTGCCAGCAGTGAAGGGACATCTGGAAACACCATATATTTT. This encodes CASSEGTSGNTIYF.